Each of the 5 T cell receptor beta chains below was sequenced from the same sample in a study of blood T cell repertoires in COVID-19. Generated by immunoSEQ multiplex PCR, the TCRdb table keeps only in-frame clones and is missing some. The repertoire includes more than 200,000 clones, roughly 89% of them detected once, and more than 3.5% sits in the top ten. Sequenced: PBMCs or T cells enriched from blood (not recorded which). These receptor sequences come from a woman aged 30 to 39 who had recovered from COVID-19.

The rearrangement uses TRBV10-3 and TRBJ1-2; D might be TRBD1 (5 bases). The CDR3 contains 11 residues. Germline CDR1 and CDR2: ENHRY and SYGVKD. Between the trimmed V and J ends, which lost 8 bases and 7 bases, there was a span of 11 bases. CDR3 region: CAIWGQGGYTF. CDR3 bases: TGTGCCATCTGGGGCCAAGGTGGCTACACCTTC.

The genes are TRBV19 and TRBJ2-7, with D possibly being TRBD1 (5 bases). CDR3 length: 12 residues. V shed 2 bases and J shed 4 bases, with 6 bases lying between them. Germline CDR1 LNHDA, CDR2 SQIVND (reference sequence). This CDR3 reads CASSIQGYEQYF. CDR3 DNA sequence: TGTGCCAGTAGTATACAGGGATACGAGCAGTACTTC.

The CDR3 DNA follows: TGTGCCAGCAGCCCCTTAGCAATCCCGACAGCCGCAGCAACTAATGAAAAACTGTTTTTT. Translation: CASSPLAIPTAAATNEKLFF. V usage is TRBV7-8 and J usage is TRBJ1-4; TRBD1 is a possible D gene (5 bases). Between the trimmed V and J ends, which lost 5 bases and 0 bases, there was a span of 25 bases. The CDR3 runs 20 residues. Looked up from germline, CDR1 is SGHVS and CDR2 is FQNEAQ.

The chain uses TRBV28 and TRBJ2-5, with a weak D call TRBD1 (7 bases). V was shortened by 6 bases and J by 5 bases, with 13 bases between the two germline ends. Germline CDR1 reads MDHEN; CDR2 reads SYDVKM. There are 13 residues in the CDR3. CDR3 nucleotides: TGTGCCAGCAGGCCACAGGGGAGGGAGACCCAGTACTTC. Translation: CASRPQGRETQYF.

The gene calls are TRBV30 and TRBJ1-6; 12 bases agree with TRBD1. This CDR3 comprises 19 residues. CDR1 and CDR2 (germline): GTSNPN, SVGIG (reference sequence). J was trimmed by 6 bases and V by 3 bases; bases with no gene match: 15. The CDR3 DNA reads TGTGCCTGGAGCCCCTACCGGGACAGGGGGCTACTAGGTAATTCACCCCTCCACTTT. Amino acids: CAWSPYRDRGLLGNSPLHF.